Each of the 8 T cell receptor beta chains below was sequenced from the same sample in a study of OX40 agonist ivuxolimab in advanced cancers. Generated by immunoSEQ multiplex PCR, the TCRdb table keeps only in-frame clones and is missing some. The table lists approximately 80,000 clones, about 90% of them singletons, with more than 7% in the top ten. The sequences come from CD4+ or CD8+ T cells sorted from blood, collected in a trial of the OX40 agonist ivuxolimab. All receptors come from an adult with an advanced solid tumor such as melanoma, head and neck, liver or kidney cancer.

J is TRBJ2-1 and V is TRBV6-5; 8 bases line up with TRBD1. Germline V lookup: CDR1 MNHEY, CDR2 SVGAGI. The CDR3 spans 16 residues. The V and J ends lost 0 bases and 2 bases, in that order; junction bases with no gene match: 3. CDR3 loop: CASSYSVQGAYNEQFF. The CDR3 region has the DNA TGTGCCAGCAGTTACTCCGTACAGGGGGCCTACAATGAGCAGTTCTTC.

The V call is TRBV5-1, the J call TRBJ2-3; no reliable D call. Germline V gene data show CDR1 as SGHRS and CDR2 as YFSETQ. The CDR3 sequence is 14 residues long. The V gene lost 3 bases and the J gene lost 2 bases, with 10 bases spanning the gap. CDR3 sequence reads: CASSSSPFTDTQYF. CDR3 sequence (DNA): TGCGCCAGCAGCTCCTCCCCCTTCACAGATACGCAGTATTTT.

The CDR3 here is CAWSSGGNTEAFF. As DNA, the CDR3 is TGTGCCTGGAGTTCGGGGGGGAACACTGAAGCTTTCTTT. The chain employs TRBV30 and TRBJ1-1, with a weak D call TRBD1 (5 bases). Looked up from germline, CDR1 is GTSNPN and CDR2 is SVGIG (reference sequence). V was shortened by 2 bases and J by 1 base, with 8 bases between the two germline ends. The CDR3 covers 13 residues.

The gene calls are TRBV28 and TRBJ2-4, with 7 bases aligning to TRBD1. This CDR3 comprises 14 residues. The V segment lost 5 bases and the J segment 5 bases; nucleotides outside the gene matches: 6. Germline V gives CDR1 MDHEN, CDR2 SYDVKM. In DNA, the CDR3 is TGTGCCAGCAGTCCCGTCGACAGGGAAAACATTCAGTACTTC. Translation: CASSPVDRENIQYF. Drawing the rest from reference TRBV28 and TRBJ2-4, the complete variable domain is DVKVTQSSRYLVKRTGEKVFLECVQDMDHENMFWYRQDPGLGLRLIYFSYDVKMKEKGDIPEGYSVSREKKERFSLILESASTNQTSMYLCASSPVDRENIQYFGAGTRLSVL.

The chain uses TRBV27 and TRBJ2-4; D uncertain. Trimming removed 2 bases at V and 6 bases at J, with 2 bases between. Germline CDR1 MNHEY, CDR2 SMNVEV (reference sequence). This CDR3 region has 11 residues. For the CDR3, the DNA is TGTGCCAGCAGTTTAGGAAACATTCAGTACTTC. Protein sequence: CASSLGNIQYF.

The CDR3 reads CASRTSQGYEQYF. Written as DNA, the CDR3 is TGTGCCAGCAGAACCTCTCAGGGCTACGAGCAGTACTTC. The genes are TRBV28 and TRBJ2-7; a weak D match, TRBD1 (5 bases). Per the germline V gene, CDR1 is MDHEN and CDR2 is SYDVKM. The CDR3 contains 13 residues. Trimming cost V 6 bases and J 3 bases, with 12 bases left between them.

The V gene is TRBV30, the J gene TRBJ1-2; D not resolved. This CDR3 has 12 amino acids. Trimming cost V 0 bases and J 4 bases, with 6 bases left between them. Germline loops: CDR1 GTSNPN, CDR2 SVGIG (reference sequence). DNA for the CDR3: TGTGCCTGGAGTGTTGGTACCTATGGCTACACCTTC. Translated: CAWSVGTYGYTF.

In DNA, the CDR3 is TGTGCCAGCAGTGACTTCCCCGGAGGCACAGATACGCAGTATTTT. As protein: CASSDFPGGTDTQYF. The V and J genes are TRBV25-1 and TRBJ2-3; D gene unclear. Per germline, CDR1 MGHDK and CDR2 SYGVNS. The CDR3 has 15 amino acids. Trimming pared 3 bases from V and 1 base from J, leaving 11 bases between.